This T cell receptor (beta chain) is drawn from a study of regulatory T cells in long-lasting Graves disease. Study background: Persistence in Graves' disease denoted antithyroid drug use beyond 5 years alongside positive TSH receptor antibodies. The study's findings and limits: Persistent disease preferred TRBV28, TRBJ1-2 and TRBJ2-5; new disease, TRBV20-1 and TRBJ2-1.

Time point of the sample: persistent/refractory GD, antithyroid drugs over 5 years with positive TRAb. PBMC RNA served as the TCR library source. Patients hailed from an endocrinology department in Xi'an, China. With EDTA tubes as the receptacles, approximately 10 milliliters of peripheral blood were drawn. This clonotype was observed a few times. Its antigen is as yet unknown. V dropped 5 bases and J dropped 7 bases, with 12 bases sitting between them. Germline CDR1 is MNHEY and CDR2 is SMNVEV (reference sequence). CDR3 length: 14 residues. Arm-PCR of CDR3 regions and iRepertoire HTBI primers were used to build TCR beta libraries. Each CDR3 protein is one row after TCRdb ran MiXCR on the multiplex PCR reads. The sample consists of more than 650,000 distinct CDR3 sequences, 25% to 35% of them appearing once.

The V gene is TRBV27, the J gene TRBJ1-6, with D possibly TRBD1 on 5 matching bases. The TCR originated in a female donor with Graves disease. Here the sequenced sample was peripheral blood mononuclear cells (PBMCs), taken when the disease was refractory, from a patient treated with antithyroid drugs. The CDR3 loop reads CASSGAGPNSPLHF. CDR3 nucleotide sequence: TGTGCCAGCAGTGGGGCAGGGCCCAATTCACCCCTCCACTTT.